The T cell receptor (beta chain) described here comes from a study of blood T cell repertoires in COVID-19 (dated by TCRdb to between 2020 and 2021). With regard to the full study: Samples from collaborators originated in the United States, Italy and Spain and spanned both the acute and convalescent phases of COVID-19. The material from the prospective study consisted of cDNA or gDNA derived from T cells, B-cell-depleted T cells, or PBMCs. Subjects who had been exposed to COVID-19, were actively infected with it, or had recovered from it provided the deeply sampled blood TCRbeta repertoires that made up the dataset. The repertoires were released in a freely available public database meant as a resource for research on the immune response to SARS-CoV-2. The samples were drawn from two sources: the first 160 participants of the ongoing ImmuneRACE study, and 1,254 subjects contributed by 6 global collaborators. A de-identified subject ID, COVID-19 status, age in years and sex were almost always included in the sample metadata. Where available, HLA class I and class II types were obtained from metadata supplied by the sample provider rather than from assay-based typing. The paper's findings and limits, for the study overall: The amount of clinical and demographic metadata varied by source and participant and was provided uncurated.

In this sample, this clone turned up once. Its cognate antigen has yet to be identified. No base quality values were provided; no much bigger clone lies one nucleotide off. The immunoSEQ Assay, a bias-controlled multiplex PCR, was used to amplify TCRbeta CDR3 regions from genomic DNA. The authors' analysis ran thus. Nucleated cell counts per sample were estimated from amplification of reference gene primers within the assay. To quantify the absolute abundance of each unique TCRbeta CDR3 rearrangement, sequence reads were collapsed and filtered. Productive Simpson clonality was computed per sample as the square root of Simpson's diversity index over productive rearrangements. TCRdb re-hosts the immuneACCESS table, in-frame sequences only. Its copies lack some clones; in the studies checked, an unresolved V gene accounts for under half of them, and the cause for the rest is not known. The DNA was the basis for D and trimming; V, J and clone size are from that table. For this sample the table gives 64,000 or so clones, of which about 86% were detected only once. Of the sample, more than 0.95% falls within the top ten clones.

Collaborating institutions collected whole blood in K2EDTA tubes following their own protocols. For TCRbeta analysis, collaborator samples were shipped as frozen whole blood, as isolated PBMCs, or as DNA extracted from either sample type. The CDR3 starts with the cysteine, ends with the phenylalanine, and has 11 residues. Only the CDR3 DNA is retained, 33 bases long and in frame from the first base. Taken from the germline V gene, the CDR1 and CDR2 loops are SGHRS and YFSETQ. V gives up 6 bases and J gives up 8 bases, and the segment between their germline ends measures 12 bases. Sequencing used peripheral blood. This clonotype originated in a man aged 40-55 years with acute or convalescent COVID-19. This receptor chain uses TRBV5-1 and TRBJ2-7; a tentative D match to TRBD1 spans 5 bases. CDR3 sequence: CASIHKGQQYF. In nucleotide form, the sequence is TGCGCCAGCATCCACAAGGGGCAGCAGTACTTC.